Given below is one TCR beta chain in context. In its sample, this clonotype was seen once. There is no known antigen for this receptor. Base qualities are not provided; no much larger clone lies one nucleotide away. The data originate from a study of blood T cells in healthy people across ages (dated by TCRdb to between 2014 and 2016). Describing the broader study: In model experiments, roughly one uniquely barcoded TCR beta cDNA molecule per two T cells was captured by template switching. Using the same blood draw, the study looked at two additional independent replicas of 1 million unique cDNA reads for two donors, one aged 18 to 30 and the other aged 80 or older. Age-related changes in TCR beta repertoire diversity were measured in the study by deep sequencing normalized with unique cDNA molecular identifiers. Four age groups were formed from the donors: young (average 16 years), middle-aged (around 37), aged (around 68) and long-lived (around 82). Points the paper makes about the study in general: Because donor CMV infection status was unknown, age-related changes in expanded clonotypes were potentially confounded. The long-lived group showed more naive CD4+ T cells, fewer expanded clones and increased TCR diversity than the aged group, suggesting age selection. Estimates of total diversity based on one million sequenced T cells were regarded as lower bounds and as underestimates. Observed TCR beta diversity per million T cells fell roughly linearly with age, and a significant reduction was already apparent by age around 39. Because profiling used bulk unsorted PBMCs, naive and antigen-experienced compartments could not be compared conclusively. The percentage of naive T cells measured by flow cytometry correlated strongly with observed TCR beta diversity.

The roughly 42 donors, aged roughly 6 to 100 years, were systemically healthy Caucasian individuals from Russia. Each donor gave ten milliliters of peripheral blood, collected into EDTA-treated Vacutainer tubes. Ficoll-Paque density-gradient centrifugation was used to isolate PBMCs, with at least 7 million per sample. Total RNA was extracted from PBMCs with Trizol reagent, with at least 5 micrograms obtained per sample. For every donor, flow cytometry on a PBMC aliquot measured the percentage of naive CD45RAhigh/CD27high T cells. The receptor library was made with 5' RACE. TCRdb names Illumina HiSeq 2500 as the instrument used. A second roughly 7 to 12 cycle PCR used a sample-barcoded 5' primer and a J-beta primer mix. A unique molecular identifier was introduced onto each TCR beta cDNA molecule by a template-switch 5' adaptor carrying 12 random nucleotides. At least 3 million CDR3-containing paired-end reads were obtained from each sample. The Mint cDNA synthesis kit, primed by a TRBC-specific oligonucleotide, was used to synthesize first-strand cDNA from all RNA. After uracil-DNA glycosylase treatment, a first 18-cycle PCR used universal primers M1SS and BC2_uni_R on all cDNA. Under the source paper's analysis protocol: For normalization, 1 million high-quality reads were randomly selected from each sample, with every read carrying a distinct molecular identifier. Instead of being binned into consensus sequences, reads with shared molecular identifiers were discarded. CDR3 identification, clonotype clustering and error correction used MiTCR with a Q25 quality threshold and the strictest error-elimination algorithm. Lower-bound total TCR beta diversity was estimated with a nonparametric unseen species model using Euler transformation. TCRdb reworked the public reads: Q25 trimming with fastp, MiXCR clone assembly, productive beta chains retained. Under each unique CDR3 protein, matching rows form one entry showing the most common genes and DNA. The V and J calls follow TCRdb's processing rather than the paper's. The sample contains around 700,000 distinct CDR3 sequences, just under 25% of them found a single time. 9.4% of the sample is in the top ten clones.

This sample also appeared in a second study, on T cells of mothers and their children. The second paper further reports: The donors were nine systemically healthy Caucasian individuals, made up of three mothers and their six children. cDNA synthesis consumed the entire amount of extracted RNA, loaded at 1.5 ug RNA in each 15 ul reaction. In the second PCR, sample barcodes and 2-4 random nucleotides were introduced via the M1S primer. Over 8 million TCR beta CDR3 reads came from each mother, compared with several million reads from each child. Thymic selection shapes the output of TCR recombination in a similar way in related and unrelated pairs, and inherited differences have a minor effect. Normalized repertoire overlap was always found to be slightly, but never significantly, higher in related mother-child pairs than in unrelated mother-child pairs. Persistent microchimeric T cell clones were not detected, at a sensitivity of around 95 clones per million clonotypes. In the study, deep NGS was used to compare the TCR beta repertoires of mothers and children, and features distinguishing related mother-child pairs from unrelated individuals were sought. The mean age was about 40 +/- 4 years for the mothers and approximately 11 +/- 4 years for the children. Libraries were sequenced on Illumina HiSeq 2000 with 100+100 nt paired-end reads after adapter ligation with NEBNext reagents. To prevent cross-contamination, the mother and child libraries were prepared one month apart and sequenced in separate runs. Between about 500,000 and 2,300,000 distinct TCR beta clonotypes were identified per donor. Naive TCR beta clonotypes were estimated from low-frequency clonotypes matched to each donor's FACS-determined naive share, without sorting.

The clonotype originates from a boy younger than 18 in good health. Sequenced input: blood.

For the CDR3, the sequence is CASRMSPEHGQYF. The nucleotides are TGTGCCAGCAGGATGAGTCCCGAGCACGGGCAGTACTTC. The receptor chain draws on TRBV11-2 and TRBJ2-7; the D segment cannot be called with confidence. Via the germline V gene, CDR1 is SGHAT and CDR2 FQNNGV. The CDR3 holds 13 amino acids from the cysteine to the phenylalanine. The DNA shown is the 39-base CDR3, in frame from base 1. V loses 6 bases of germline sequence and J loses 9 bases, and the interval between the two ends is 18 bases.